This paragraph reports one T cell receptor beta chain. Its antigen is as yet unknown. Several immunoSEQ plates held equal portions of the genomic DNA taken from each subset. TCRdb keeps only in-frame clones here, not all; method: immunoSEQ multiplex PCR. The sample shows around 2,000,000 clones, roughly 95% of them seen only once. Positive CCR7 selection of CD45RO-negative cells yielded the naive CD8 cells, and terminally differentiated effector memory CD45RA+ cells were excluded. The data derive from a study of shared clonotypes between healthy human individuals. Study outcomes and limitations: Naive subsets generally had larger estimated richness than memory subsets.

Trimming removed 5 bases at V and 6 bases at J, with 15 bases between. The CDR3 is 13 residues long. Per germline, CDR1 GTSNPN and CDR2 SVGIG (reference sequence). The clonotype comes from a man aged 18 to 30 in good health. The chain couples TRBV30 to TRBJ2-3; perhaps TRBD2 as D (7 bases). Source material: naive CD8+ T cells sorted from blood. The CDR3 DNA sequence: TGTGCCTGGGATCGGGGGGCCGGGGATACGCAGTATTTT. It translates to CAWDRGAGDTQYF.